This TCR beta chain was obtained from a study of response to subunit inactivated influenza vaccine. MiXCR, run by TCRdb on the RT-PCR reads, gives a single entry per CDR3 protein. Here the sample spans under 550,000 distinct CDR3 sequences, approximately 6.9% being singletons. Germline V CDR1 and CDR2: GTSNPN, SVGIG (reference sequence). Trimming removed 2 bases from V and 0 bases from J; junction bases left unmatched: 4. The CDR3 is 15 amino acids. Worth noting for this clonotype: Its specificity is unknown.

Study-wide findings and caveats: Few additional T cells are recruited per seasonal influenza vaccination, authors suggested.

The rearrangement uses TRBV30 and TRBJ2-4; TRBD1 matches at 7 bases. This specimen consisted of PBMCs from blood, obtained 23 to 25 months after vaccination. This TCR came from a man aged 50 to 75 who received an inactivated influenza vaccine. DNA for the CDR3: TGTGCCTGGAGTAGGGGGCGGATAGCCAAAAACATTCAGTACTTC. Translated, it gives CAWSRGRIAKNIQYF.